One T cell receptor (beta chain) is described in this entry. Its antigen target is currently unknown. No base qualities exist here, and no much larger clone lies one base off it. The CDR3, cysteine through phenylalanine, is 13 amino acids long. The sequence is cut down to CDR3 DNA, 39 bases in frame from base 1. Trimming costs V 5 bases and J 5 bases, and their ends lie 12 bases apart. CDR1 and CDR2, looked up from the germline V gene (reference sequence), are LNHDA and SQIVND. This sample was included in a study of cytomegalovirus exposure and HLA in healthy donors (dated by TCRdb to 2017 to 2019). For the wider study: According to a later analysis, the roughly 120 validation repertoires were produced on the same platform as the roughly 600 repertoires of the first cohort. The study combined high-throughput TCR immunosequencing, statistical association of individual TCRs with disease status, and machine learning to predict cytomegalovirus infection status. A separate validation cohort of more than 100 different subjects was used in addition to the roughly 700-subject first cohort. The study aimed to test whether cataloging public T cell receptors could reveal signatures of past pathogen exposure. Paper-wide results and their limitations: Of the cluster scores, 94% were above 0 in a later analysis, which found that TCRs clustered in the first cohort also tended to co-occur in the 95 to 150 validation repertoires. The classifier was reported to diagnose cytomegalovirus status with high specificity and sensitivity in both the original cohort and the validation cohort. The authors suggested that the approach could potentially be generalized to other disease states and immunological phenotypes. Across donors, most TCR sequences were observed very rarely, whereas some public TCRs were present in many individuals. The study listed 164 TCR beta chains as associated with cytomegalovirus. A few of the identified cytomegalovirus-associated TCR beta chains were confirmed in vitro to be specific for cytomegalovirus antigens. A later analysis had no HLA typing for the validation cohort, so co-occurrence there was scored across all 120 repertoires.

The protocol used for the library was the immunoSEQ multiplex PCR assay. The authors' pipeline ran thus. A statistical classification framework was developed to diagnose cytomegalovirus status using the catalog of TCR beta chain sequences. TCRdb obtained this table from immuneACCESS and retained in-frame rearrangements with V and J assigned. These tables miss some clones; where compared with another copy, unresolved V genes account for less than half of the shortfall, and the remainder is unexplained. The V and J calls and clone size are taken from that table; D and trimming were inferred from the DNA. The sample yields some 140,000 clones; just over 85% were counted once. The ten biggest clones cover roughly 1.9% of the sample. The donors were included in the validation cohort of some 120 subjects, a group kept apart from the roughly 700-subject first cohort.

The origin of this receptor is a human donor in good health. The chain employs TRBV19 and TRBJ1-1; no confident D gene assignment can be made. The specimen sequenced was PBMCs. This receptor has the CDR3 CASSPSSLTEAFF. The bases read TGTGCCAGTAGTCCCTCGTCCCTTACTGAAGCTTTCTTT.